These T cell receptor beta chains were read from a single sample in a study of blood T cell repertoires in COVID-19. The protocol was immunoSEQ multiplex PCR, while the TCRdb copy is restricted to in-frame clones and leaves out a portion. The data show about 260,000 clones, more than 75% seen once. Specimen: peripheral blood. Source of these receptors: a woman between 40 and 50 years old who had recovered from COVID-19. The CDR3 runs from the conserved cysteine through the conserved F or W. D genes are given only for firm matches. The size of a clone is reported for some rows only, either as once, few or many, or as a class for expanded clones.

abundance: .; d_gene: TRBD2; j_gene: TRBJ2-6; v_gene: TRBV19; CDR3aa: CASSIRAGGSSGANVLTF; CDR3nt: TGTGCCAGTAGTATTAGGGCGGGGGGCTCCTCTGGGGCCAACGTCCTGACTTTC
abundance: .; d_gene: .; j_gene: TRBJ2-7; v_gene: TRBV5-1; CDR3aa: CASSLGFSYEQYF; CDR3nt: TGCGCCAGCAGCCTAGGATTCTCCTACGAGCAGTACTTC
abundance: once; d_gene: TRBD2; j_gene: TRBJ2-7; v_gene: TRBV5-1; CDR3aa: CASSPGTSGTIFFYEQYF; CDR3nt: TGCGCCAGCAGCCCTGGGACTAGCGGGACGATTTTCTTCTACGAGCAGTACTTC
abundance: .; d_gene: TRBD1; j_gene: TRBJ1-1; v_gene: TRBV27; CDR3aa: CASRRGQGAYSDTEAFF; CDR3nt: TGTGCCAGCAGAAGAGGACAGGGGGCTTATTCGGACACTGAAGCTTTCTTT
abundance: .; d_gene: TRBD1; j_gene: TRBJ1-2; v_gene: TRBV4-3; CDR3aa: CASSQAHGTGGYGYTF; CDR3nt: TGCGCCAGCAGCCAAGCCCACGGGACAGGGGGCTATGGCTACACCTTC
abundance: .; d_gene: TRBD1; j_gene: TRBJ2-7; v_gene: TRBV27; CDR3aa: CASSLQGNYEQYF; CDR3nt: TGTGCCAGCAGTCTACAGGGGAACTACGAGCAGTACTTC
abundance: .; d_gene: .; j_gene: TRBJ1-2; v_gene: TRBV6-5; CDR3aa: CASSLTSSNYGYTF; CDR3nt: TGTGCCAGCAGCCTGACAAGCTCCAACTATGGCTACACCTTC
abundance: .; d_gene: TRBD1; j_gene: TRBJ1-2; v_gene: TRBV11-2; CDR3aa: CASSFTGGIDGYTF; CDR3nt: TGTGCCAGCAGCTTTACAGGGGGCATTGATGGCTACACCTTC
abundance: once; d_gene: TRBD1; j_gene: TRBJ1-2; v_gene: TRBV7-2; CDR3aa: CASSRTGTVSYGYTF; CDR3nt: TGTGCCAGCAGCCGGACAGGGACCGTCAGCTATGGCTACACCTTC
abundance: .; d_gene: TRBD1; j_gene: TRBJ2-2; v_gene: TRBV5-1; CDR3aa: CASSPLGQGANTGELFF; CDR3nt: TGCGCCAGCAGCCCCTTAGGACAGGGGGCGAACACCGGGGAGCTGTTTTTT
abundance: .; d_gene: TRBD1; j_gene: TRBJ2-5; v_gene: TRBV19; CDR3aa: CASSIGGTGDQETQYF; CDR3nt: TGTGCCAGTAGTATAGGGGGAACAGGGGATCAAGAGACCCAGTACTTC
abundance: .; d_gene: .; j_gene: TRBJ1-4; v_gene: TRBV6-5; CDR3aa: CASSRGSNREKLFF; CDR3nt: TGTGCCAGCAGCCGAGGATCAAATAGGGAAAAACTGTTTTTT
abundance: .; d_gene: .; j_gene: TRBJ1-2; v_gene: TRBV7-2; CDR3aa: CASSLIGQNYGYTF; CDR3nt: TGTGCCAGCAGCTTAATAGGACAGAACTATGGCTACACCTTC
abundance: .; d_gene: TRBD1; j_gene: TRBJ1-2; v_gene: TRBV4-3; CDR3aa: CASSRDRANYGYTF; CDR3nt: TGCGCCAGCAGCCGGGACAGGGCTAACTATGGCTACACCTTC